A selection of T cell receptor beta chains follows, all from one sample in a study of breast tumors, draining lymph nodes, adjacent tissues. TCRdb processed the multiplex PCR reads anew with MiXCR; each CDR3 protein has one entry. In the table there are 150,000 to 200,000 distinct CDR3 sequences, 30% to 35% of which are singletons. The sequenced material came from axillary lymph node tissue. These receptors were collected from a female donor with breast cancer. Some clones in this sample may be carry-over from other donors' samples. Each CDR3 is given with its conserved first and last residue.

cdr3_aa: CASRVPGTPTNGQYF
v_call: TRBV13

cdr3_aa: CASSPLVWAADEQFF
v_call: TRBV19

cdr3_aa: CASRKDSQETQYF
v_call: TRBV7-2

cdr3_aa: CASSFAQGPDSNQPQHF
v_call: TRBV11-2

cdr3_aa: CGSSKRGQLNTEAFF
v_call: TRBV19

cdr3_aa: CASNQIGYSTDTQYF
v_call: TRBV13

cdr3_aa: CASSEEGTSTGELFF
v_call: TRBV6-1

cdr3_aa: CASSLLTSAVAQETQYF
v_call: TRBV7-9

cdr3_aa: CASSVGGATNEKLFF
v_call: TRBV2

cdr3_aa: CASRVTGTGMSYEQYF
v_call: TRBV2

cdr3_aa: CASSPKLGGNQPQHF
v_call: TRBV28

cdr3_aa: CSVLGQSGTGDQETQYF
v_call: TRBV20-1

cdr3_aa: CASSPSRALSSYEQYF
v_call: TRBV7-7

cdr3_aa: CASSPGGVF
v_call: TRBV11-2

cdr3_aa: CASSEVSGVWDQPQHF
v_call: TRBV2

cdr3_aa: CATSRGGGEETQYF
v_call: TRBV15

cdr3_aa: CSVVTRAGNTIYF
v_call: TRBV29-1

cdr3_aa: CASCGGSSYEQYF
v_call: TRBV2

cdr3_aa: CASRGGYPLAKNIQYF
v_call: TRBV2

cdr3_aa: CASLGQGFGNTIYF
v_call: TRBV6-6

cdr3_aa: CASSSLLAGKETQYF
v_call: TRBV11-3

cdr3_aa: CASRGKGSNSNQPQHF
v_call: TRBV12-3/TRBV12-4

cdr3_aa: CASSPTTGGGRQPQHF
v_call: TRBV19

cdr3_aa: CATSDVPAGGRNTEAFF
v_call: TRBV24-1

cdr3_aa: CASSSGTITGELFF
v_call: TRBV6-2/TRBV6-3

cdr3_aa: CSANLAGEDIQYF
v_call: TRBV20-1

cdr3_aa: CASSPRQGAGETQYF
v_call: TRBV7-9

cdr3_aa: CASSPRQGSGNTIYF
v_call: TRBV3-1

cdr3_aa: CASSLGSHSGNTIYF
v_call: TRBV19

cdr3_aa: CASRKARDGTGELFF
v_call: TRBV6-1

cdr3_aa: CASSLNPGGNNEQLF
v_call: TRBV7-3

cdr3_aa: CASSYEPGRDYGYTF
v_call: TRBV11-2

cdr3_aa: CASSDDYPPYEQYF
v_call: TRBV25-1

cdr3_aa: CASSLQHASSGANVLTF
v_call: TRBV11-1

cdr3_aa: CASSFGTHYGYTF
v_call: TRBV7-2

cdr3_aa: CASSLGEGRVDTEAFF
v_call: TRBV5-6

cdr3_aa: CASSLEAYEQYF
v_call: TRBV12-3/TRBV12-4

cdr3_aa: CSAPEGHLAAQPQHF
v_call: TRBV20-1

cdr3_aa: CASSRTGTGYTEAFF
v_call: TRBV11-1

cdr3_aa: CASRATGTYEQYF
v_call: TRBV5-8

cdr3_aa: CASSFLLMRQLTDTQYF
v_call: TRBV27

cdr3_aa: CATSAPPGQSTDTQYF
v_call: TRBV24-1

cdr3_aa: CASSDSSYGYTF
v_call: TRBV28

cdr3_aa: CASSENGVSNEQFF
v_call: TRBV9